Below, 25 T cell receptor beta chains from the same sample are listed, as sequenced in a study of immune evolution from preneoplasia to lung adenocarcinoma. Measured with immunoSEQ multiplex PCR; TCRdb has only the in-frame clones, and not every one. The sample shows around 6,000 clones, approximately 85% of them seen only once. The sample consisted of FFPE invasive lung adenocarcinoma tissue. These receptors all come from a person between 45 and 75 years old with lung adenocarcinoma.

V gene TRBV6-5 combines with J gene TRBJ2-3, with a possible D match to TRBD2 (5 bases). The CDR3 length is 13 residues. Germline lookup yields CDR1 MNHEY and CDR2 SVGAGI. Between the trimmed V and J ends, which lost 5 bases and 2 bases, there was a span of 8 bases. The CDR3 protein is CASSRLATDTQYF. CDR3 nucleotide sequence: TGTGCCAGCAGTCGGCTAGCCACAGATACGCAGTATTTT.

The chain has TRBV19 and TRBJ1-5, with TRBD1 matching over 7 bases. The germline CDR1 and CDR2 sequences are LNHDA and SQIVND (reference sequence). The CDR3 runs 15 residues. V lost 5 bases, J lost 0 bases, and 4 bases stayed unmatched. This chain's CDR3 is CASSGDSYSNQPQHF. In DNA form, the CDR3 reads TGTGCCAGTAGTGGGGACAGCTATAGCAATCAGCCCCAGCATTTT.

The rearrangement joins TRBV5-1 to TRBJ2-3, with D hard to call. This CDR3 spans 15 amino acids. The V gene's germline CDR1 is SGHRS and CDR2 YFSETQ. V was cut by 2 bases and J by 0 bases, with 10 bases left in between. The chain's CDR3 is CASSFIGLSTDTQYF. CDR3 nucleotides: TGCGCCAGCAGCTTCATCGGTCTTAGCACAGATACGCAGTATTTT.

The V and J genes are TRBV5-1 and TRBJ2-7; D is uncertain. V lost 6 bases, J lost 0 bases, and 13 bases lay in between. The CDR3 contains 14 residues. Germline V CDR1 and CDR2: SGHRS, YFSETQ. In DNA, the CDR3 is TGCGCCAGCAACCCAACGTCCAGCTCCTACGAGCAGTACTTC. Translation gives CASNPTSSSYEQYF.

V usage is TRBV7-2 and J usage is TRBJ2-2; tentative D call: TRBD1 (6 bases). The ends were cut back, 1 base at V and 1 base at J, with 10 bases in the middle. The V gene's germline CDR1 is SGHTA and CDR2 FQGNSA. The CDR3 totals 16 residues. CDR3 protein: CASSLGGQGNTGELFF. The DNA for the CDR3 is TGTGCCAGCAGCTTAGGGGGGCAGGGGAACACCGGGGAGCTGTTTTTT. The full variable domain, with the rest looked up from reference TRBV7-2 and TRBJ2-2, is GAGVSQSPSNKVTEKGKDVELRCDPISGHTALYWYRQSLGQGLEFLIYFQGNSAPDKSGLPSDRFSAERTGGSVSTLTIQRTQQEDSAVYLCASSLGGQGNTGELFFGEGSRLTVL.

The CDR3 here is CASSEGGIDTEAFF. The DNA of the CDR3 is TGTGCCAGCAGTGAAGGGGGGATTGACACTGAAGCTTTCTTT. The rearrangement links TRBV6-1 to TRBJ1-1; TRBD1 might be the D (5 bases). Trimming left V 1 base short and J 3 bases short, with 9 bases between. Germline loops: CDR1 MNHNS, CDR2 SASEGT. This CDR3 spans 14 amino acids.

This clone was detected only once. V gene TRBV29-1 combines with J gene TRBJ2-7; 9 bases match TRBD2. Trimming cost V 3 bases and J 2 bases; bases outside gene matches: 5. Germline CDR1 is SQVTM and CDR2 is ANQGSEA. CDR3 length equals 14 residues. CDR3 nucleotides: TGCAGCGTTGATGGTCTAGCGGGAACCTACGAGCAGTACTTC. Encoded protein: CSVDGLAGTYEQYF.

The V gene is TRBV11-2, the J gene TRBJ2-5; TRBD1 or TRBD2 may be the D gene (5 bases each). Looked up from germline, CDR1 is SGHAT and CDR2 is FQNNGV. V was shortened by 5 bases and J by 6 bases, with 13 bases between the two germline ends. CDR3 length equals 13 residues. CDR3 nucleotide sequence: TGTGCCAGCAGCCAGTGGCAGGGACAGACCCAGTACTTC. It specifies CASSQWQGQTQYF. Full variable domain (remainder filled in from reference TRBV11-2 and TRBJ2-5): EAGVAQSPRYKIIEKRQSVAFWCNPISGHATLYWYQQILGQGPKLLIQFQNNGVVDDSQLPKDRFSAERLKGVDSTLKIQPAKLEDSAVYLCASSQWQGQTQYFGPGTRLLVL.

This chain links TRBV18 with TRBJ1-1, with 8 bases aligning to TRBD1. The CDR3 length is 15 residues. Losses at the gene ends were 4 bases for V and 3 bases for J; bases not matched to a gene: 7. CDR1 and CDR2 from the germline V gene are KGHSH and LQKENI. The CDR3 DNA follows: TGTGCCAGCTCACTTCAGACAGGGGCATACACTGAAGCTTTCTTT. Amino acids: CASSLQTGAYTEAFF. Full variable domain (rest looked up from reference TRBV18 and TRBJ1-1): NAGVMQNPRHLVRRRGQEARLRCSPMKGHSHVYWYRQLPEEGLKFMVYLQKENIIDESGMPKERFSAEFPKEGPSILRIQQVVRGDSAAYFCASSLQTGAYTEAFFGQGTRLTVV.

This clone was seen only a few times. The chain employs TRBV9 and TRBJ1-3; D is uncertain. With 3 bases removed from V and 4 bases from J, the gap between germline ends came to 14 bases. Per germline, CDR1 SGDLS and CDR2 YYNGEE. The CDR3 spans 15 residues. The CDR3 sequence: CASSGWASPGNTIYF. The CDR3 DNA reads TGTGCCAGCAGCGGCTGGGCAAGCCCAGGAAACACCATATATTTT.

The rearrangement uses TRBV14 and TRBJ2-1, with 7 bases identical to TRBD2. This CDR3 region has 14 residues. With V trimmed by 6 bases and J by 6 bases, 8 bases remained unmatched. Germline V gives CDR1 SGHDN, CDR2 FVKESK. This CDR3 reads CASSPLGGGNEQFF. CDR3 coding DNA: TGTGCCAGCAGTCCGCTGGGGGGGGGCAATGAGCAGTTCTTC.

The chain has TRBV28 and TRBJ2-7, with TRBD1 identical over 7 bases. Germline V lookup: CDR1 MDHEN, CDR2 SYDVKM. The CDR3 is 17 amino acids. Germline trimming cut 6 bases from V and 2 bases from J; bases unmatched to any gene: 16. The DNA for the CDR3 is TGTGCCAGCAGGGGTGTCCCGACAGGGTTCTTTCCCTACGAGCAGTACTTC. Translated, it gives CASRGVPTGFFPYEQYF.

There are a few counts of this clone. The chain recombines TRBV30 with TRBJ2-6, with 10 bases fitting TRBD1. CDR1 is GTSNPN, CDR2 SVGIG, per germline (reference sequence). This CDR3 region has 17 residues. The ends lost 7 bases at V and 1 base at J; junction bases unmatched: 10. CDR3 sequence (DNA): TGTGCCTCGGACTCCGGGACAGGGGCATCTGGGGCCAACGTCCTGACTTTC. It codes for CASDSGTGASGANVLTF. Combining the CDR3 with reference TRBV30 and TRBJ2-6 gives the whole variable domain SQTIHQWPATLVQPVGSPLSLECTVEGTSNPNLYWYRQAAGRGLQLLFYSVGIGQISSEVPQNLSASRPQDRQFILSSKKLLLSDSGFYLCASDSGTGASGANVLTFGAGSRLTVL.

There are a few counts of this clone. The rearrangement uses TRBV4-2 and TRBJ2-1; a possible D gene is TRBD2 (5 bases). CDR1 is LGHNA, CDR2 YNFKEQ, per germline. The CDR3 has 15 amino acids. The V and J ends lost 1 base and 0 bases respectively, with 7 bases between them. The DNA for the CDR3 is TGTGCCAGCAGCCAAGGGGAGAGCTCCTACAATGAGCAGTTCTTC. Residues: CASSQGESSYNEQFF.

The chain carries TRBV7-8 and TRBJ2-3; 11 bases fit TRBD2. Germline V gene sequence: CDR1 SGHVS, CDR2 FQNEAQ. The V segment lost 5 bases and the J segment 1 base; nucleotides outside the gene matches: 17. The CDR3 length is 20 residues. The CDR3 nucleotides read TGTGCCAGCAGCAAAAATGCACTAGCGGGAGCCGTTGGGGGCACAGATACGCAGTATTTT. Protein sequence: CASSKNALAGAVGGTDTQYF.

V usage is TRBV29-1 and J usage is TRBJ2-3; D uncertain. The CDR3 runs 15 residues. Germline assignment: CDR1 SQVTM and CDR2 ANQGSEA. V was cut by 0 bases and J by 3 bases, with 13 bases left in between. As DNA, the CDR3 is TGCAGCGTTGAAGATGTGTTGGCTAAAACAGATACGCAGTATTTT. Encoded protein: CSVEDVLAKTDTQYF.

The chain uses TRBV30 and TRBJ1-4; D unclear. V lost 0 bases and J lost 4, with 6 bases in between. This CDR3 spans 13 amino acids. The germline gives CDR1 GTSNPN, CDR2 SVGIG (reference sequence). For the CDR3, the DNA is TGTGCCTGGAGTGTGGGTCTTAATGAAAAACTGTTTTTT. Protein sequence: CAWSVGLNEKLFF.

The J gene is TRBJ2-5, the V gene TRBV19, with unresolved D. The CDR3 has 12 amino acids. V was trimmed by 3 bases and J by 4 bases, leaving 6 bases between them. CDR1 LNHDA and CDR2 SQIVND come from the germline V gene (reference sequence). CDR3 in DNA: TGTGCCAGTAGTATGTTTGGAGAGACCCAGTACTTC. It codes for CASSMFGETQYF.

In its sample, this clone was seen once. V gene TRBV7-9 combines with J gene TRBJ2-1, with 9 positions matching TRBD2. Germline V gives CDR1 SEHNR, CDR2 FQNEAQ (reference sequence). The CDR3 covers 16 residues. Trimming took 4 bases from V and 3 from J; bases not matched to a gene: 7. The CDR3 loop reads CASSSVAGVIYNEQFF. CDR3 DNA sequence: TGTGCCAGCAGCTCAGTAGCGGGAGTGATCTACAATGAGCAGTTCTTC.

This chain uses TRBV28 with TRBJ2-3; D might be TRBD2 (5 bases). Deletions cut 5 bases from V and 6 bases from J, with 18 bases between. The germline gives CDR1 MDHEN, CDR2 SYDVKM. This CDR3 region has 15 residues. Here the CDR3 DNA reads TGTGCCAGCAGTCGCGGACTCAGCCAAAAGGATACGCAGTATTTT. This encodes CASSRGLSQKDTQYF. The whole variable domain, filled in from reference TRBV28 and TRBJ2-3, reads DVKVTQSSRYLVKRTGEKVFLECVQDMDHENMFWYRQDPGLGLRLIYFSYDVKMKEKGDIPEGYSVSREKKERFSLILESASTNQTSMYLCASSRGLSQKDTQYFGPGTRLTVL.

This clone was counted once. This rearrangement joins TRBV11-2 to TRBJ2-3; 7 bases line up with TRBD1. Germline V gene data show CDR1 as SGHAT and CDR2 as FQNNGV. The J segment lost 2 bases and the V segment lost 8 bases, leaving 13 bases of the junction unmatched. The CDR3 runs to 16 residues. DNA for the CDR3: TGTGCCAGCCGCCCGCCTGAGGGACAGTCCACAGATACGCAGTATTTT. This codes for CASRPPEGQSTDTQYF.

V is TRBV4-1 and J is TRBJ1-1; D not certain. The germline V gene encodes CDR1 MGHRA and CDR2 YSYEKL. CDR3 length: 16 amino acids. Trimming removed 1 base at V and 1 base at J, with 13 bases between. This chain's CDR3 is CASSQAVSLKNTEAFF. In nucleotides, the CDR3 is TGCGCCAGCAGCCAAGCAGTCAGCCTAAAGAACACTGAAGCTTTCTTT.

J is TRBJ2-7 and V is TRBV5-4; no firm D call. V lost 2 bases to trimming and J lost 5 bases, with 17 bases between them. Germline V lookup: CDR1 SGHNT, CDR2 YYREEE (reference sequence). The CDR3 sequence is 15 residues long. CDR3 sequence (DNA): TGTGCCAGCAGCTTCTATACTGGGTTCCTGAACGAGCAGTACTTC. The encoded protein is CASSFYTGFLNEQYF.

The chain recombines TRBV28 with TRBJ1-5; a possible D gene is TRBD1 (5 bases). The V end lost 1 base, the J end lost 7 bases, and 11 bases lay between the germline ends. The CDR3 contains 14 residues. Germline loops: CDR1 MDHEN, CDR2 SYDVKM. The chain's CDR3 is CASSLFSGNQPQHF. The CDR3, as DNA: TGTGCCAGCAGTTTATTTTCAGGGAACCAGCCCCAGCATTTT. The whole variable domain, remainder taken from reference TRBV28 and TRBJ1-5, is DVKVTQSSRYLVKRTGEKVFLECVQDMDHENMFWYRQDPGLGLRLIYFSYDVKMKEKGDIPEGYSVSREKKERFSLILESASTNQTSMYLCASSLFSGNQPQHFGDGTRLSIL.

This chain uses TRBV6-1 with TRBJ2-3; D ambiguous. The CDR3 spans 13 residues. V lost 11 bases to trimming and J lost 0 bases, with 12 bases between them. Looked up from germline, CDR1 is MNHNS and CDR2 is SASEGT. CDR3 sequence reads: CAASWASTDTQYF. The CDR3 DNA reads TGTGCCGCAAGCTGGGCTAGCACAGATACGCAGTATTTT.